The 20 T cell receptor beta chains below come from one sample, sequenced in a study of chemoradiotherapy in HPV16-positive cancers. Here immunoSEQ multiplex PCR was the method, and the copy in TCRdb shows in-frame clones only, minus some. The sample lists approximately 32,000 clones; roughly 75% were seen once. The source was blood, collected from a patient who underwent chemoradiotherapy. These receptors were taken from a human donor with HPV-associated anogenital cancer.

The chain employs TRBV5-1 and TRBJ2-3, with a tentative D call TRBD2 (7 bases). Germline V lookup: CDR1 SGHRS, CDR2 YFSETQ. V was pared by 6 bases and J by 0 bases, with 14 bases between. CDR3 length: 15 amino acids. The CDR3 DNA follows: TGCGCCAGCAAAATGGCGGGGGCCAGCACAGATACGCAGTATTTT. Translating it yields CASKMAGASTDTQYF.

This clone appeared a few times. The J gene is TRBJ2-7, the V gene TRBV7-8, with D maybe TRBD2 (5 bases). The germline V and J ends were trimmed by 1 base and 4 bases, with 8 bases remaining between them. This CDR3 has 13 residues. Germline CDR1 SGHVS, CDR2 FQNEAQ. The CDR3 nucleotides are TGTGCCAGCAGCTTAGGTGGGGAGTACGAGCAGTACTTC. This codes for CASSLGGEYEQYF.

The chain recombines TRBV23-1 with TRBJ1-2; 8 bases line up with TRBD1. TRBV23-1 has ORF status, its function being uncertain. The V segment lost 11 bases and the J segment 0 bases; nucleotides outside the gene matches: 11. This CDR3 is 15 amino acids long. CDR3 protein: CAEMGDRGTNYGYTF. Here the CDR3 DNA reads TGCGCCGAAATGGGCGACAGGGGAACTAACTATGGCTACACCTTC.

The chain recombines TRBV6-5 with TRBJ2-7; the D gene is possibly TRBD2 (5 bases). V was clipped by 4 bases and J by 7 bases, with 8 bases between them. CDR1 and CDR2 from the germline V gene are MNHEY and SVGAGI. This CDR3 contains 11 residues. CDR3 sequence reads: CASSFSGEQYF. The CDR3 nucleotides read TGTGCCAGCAGTTTCTCGGGGGAGCAGTACTTC.

The chain joins TRBV30 to TRBJ1-4; D is unclear. The CDR3 runs 13 residues. Germline assignment: CDR1 GTSNPN and CDR2 SVGIG (reference sequence). V was clipped by 3 bases and J by 3 bases, with 8 bases between them. The CDR3 is CAWRGNPNEKLFF. CDR3 DNA: TGTGCCTGGAGGGGAAACCCTAATGAAAAACTGTTTTTT.

This clone was counted a single time. This sequence joins TRBV9 and TRBJ2-7; 7 bases match TRBD1. CDR3 length equals 15 residues. The germline V gene encodes CDR1 SGDLS and CDR2 YYNGEE. V trimming: 0 bases; J trimming: 2 bases; junction bases outside the gene matches: 5. Here the CDR3 reads CASSVDTGATYEQYF. CDR3 in DNA: TGTGCCAGCAGCGTAGACACAGGGGCTACCTACGAGCAGTACTTC.

This chain uses TRBV14 with TRBJ1-1, with D hard to call. Trimming removed 6 bases at V and 3 bases at J, with 11 bases between. The V gene's germline CDR1 is SGHDN and CDR2 FVKESK. This CDR3 is built from 13 residues. As DNA, the CDR3 is TGTGCCAGCAGGGCCTTCCTTGACACTGAAGCTTTCTTT. Encoded protein: CASRAFLDTEAFF.

The sample holds a few counts of this clone. The rearrangement uses TRBV2 and TRBJ1-6; D unclear. The CDR3 consists of 13 residues. Germline V gives CDR1 SNHLY, CDR2 FYNNEI. Trimming removed 2 bases at V and 7 bases at J, with 6 bases between. CDR3 sequence reads: CASSEFPNSPLHF. The CDR3, as DNA: TGTGCCAGCAGTGAATTCCCCAATTCACCCCTCCACTTT.

The V call is TRBV25-1, the J call TRBJ1-4, with a possible D match to TRBD1 (5 bases). V lost 3 bases, J lost 4 bases, and 9 bases lay in between. CDR3 length: 14 residues. CDR1 MGHDK and CDR2 SYGVNS come from the germline V gene. The DNA of the CDR3 is TGTGCCAGCAGTGACGACAGAAATAATGAAAAACTGTTTTTT. Protein sequence: CASSDDRNNEKLFF.

The rearrangement links TRBV23-1 to TRBJ1-1, with a tentative D call TRBD1 (5 bases). TRBV23-1 is annotated as an ORF whose role is uncertain. The CDR3 consists of 13 residues. Trimming cost V 6 bases and J 5 bases, with 13 bases left between them. The CDR3 DNA is TGCGCCAGCAGGCTAAGGGAGGGGACTGAAGCTTTCTTT. Translating it yields CASRLREGTEAFF.

This clone was recorded once. The chain is built from TRBV10-3 and TRBJ2-3; 11 positions agree with TRBD2. The CDR3 spans 16 residues. With V trimmed by 2 bases and J by 2 bases, 3 bases remained unmatched. CDR1 and CDR2 (germline): ENHRY, SYGVKD. CDR3 nucleotide sequence: TGTGCCATCAGTGAGAAGACTAGCGGGGACACAGATACGCAGTATTTT. Amino acids: CAISEKTSGDTDTQYF.

The J gene is TRBJ2-7, the V gene TRBV27, with 10 bases that match TRBD1. The CDR3 sequence is 12 residues long. Germline values: CDR1 MNHEY, CDR2 SMNVEV (reference sequence). Trimming removed 7 bases from V and 4 bases from J; junction bases left unmatched: 1. The CDR3 loop reads CASMGQGYEQYF. CDR3 bases: TGTGCCAGCATGGGACAGGGGTACGAGCAGTACTTC.

The DNA for the CDR3 is TGCGCCAGCAGCTCAACCCATACTGAAGCTTTCTTT. It is translated as CASSSTHTEAFF. V usage is TRBV5-1 and J usage is TRBJ1-1; D is undetermined. This CDR3 region has 12 residues. CDR1 and CDR2 from the germline V gene are SGHRS and YFSETQ. With 3 bases removed from V and 5 bases from J, the gap between germline ends came to 8 bases.

The CDR3 is CASSPMRTEAFF. The DNA for the CDR3 is TGTGCCAGCAGCCCCATGCGGACTGAAGCTTTCTTT. This rearrangement joins TRBV11-2 to TRBJ1-1; no reliable D call. CDR1 is SGHAT, CDR2 FQNNGV, per germline. There are 12 residues in the CDR3. Trimming pared 5 bases from V and 5 bases from J, leaving 9 bases between. Supplemented by reference TRBV11-2 and TRBJ1-1, the full variable domain reads EAGVAQSPRYKIIEKRQSVAFWCNPISGHATLYWYQQILGQGPKLLIQFQNNGVVDDSQLPKDRFSAERLKGVDSTLKIQPAKLEDSAVYLCASSPMRTEAFFGQGTRLTVV.

The chain recombines TRBV11-1 with TRBJ2-2; TRBD2 is a possible D gene (5 bases). The CDR3 extends over 13 amino acids. V was pared by 3 bases and J by 5 bases, with 7 bases between. In germline, CDR1 is SGHAT, CDR2 FQDESV (reference sequence). The CDR3: CASSFGGTGELFF. The CDR3 DNA follows: TGTGCCAGCAGCTTCGGCGGGACCGGGGAGCTGTTTTTT.

This sequence joins TRBV5-1 and TRBJ2-3; no firm D call. The germline V gene encodes CDR1 SGHRS and CDR2 YFSETQ. Trimming took off 1 base at V and 2 bases at J, with 8 bases between the two ends. The CDR3 contains 14 residues. The CDR3 here is CASSLNRNTDTQYF. The CDR3 nucleotides read TGCGCCAGCAGCTTGAACAGAAACACAGATACGCAGTATTTT.

The chain recombines TRBV6-6 with TRBJ1-2, with D perhaps TRBD1 (5 bases). CDR1 is MNHNY and CDR2 is SVGAGI in the germline V gene (reference sequence). The CDR3 runs to 13 residues. With 11 bases removed from V and 5 bases from J, the gap between germline ends came to 18 bases. The CDR3 DNA reads as TGTGCCTCACGGGGGGGGTCCAAGTATGGCTACACCTTC. Translating it yields CASRGGSKYGYTF.

A single count supports this clone. This chain uses TRBV11-2 with TRBJ2-7; D uncertain. The germline V and J ends were trimmed by 5 bases and 3 bases, with 5 bases remaining between them. Germline-derived CDR1 and CDR2 are SGHAT and FQNNGV. The CDR3 totals 11 residues. CDR3 in amino acids: CASSANYEQYF. CDR3 DNA: TGTGCCAGCAGCGCAAACTACGAGCAGTACTTC.

The chain carries TRBV6-6 and TRBJ1-1; D is unresolved. This CDR3 has 15 amino acids. Trimming pared 2 bases from V and 4 bases from J, leaving 14 bases between. Germline values: CDR1 MNHNY, CDR2 SVGAGI (reference sequence). CDR3 sequence reads: CASSYRPGVGTEAFF. The CDR3 nucleotides are TGTGCCAGCAGTTACCGGCCCGGGGTCGGCACTGAAGCTTTCTTT.

The rearrangement joins TRBV5-6 to TRBJ2-5; D unresolved. Trimming cost V 4 bases and J 1 base, with 5 bases left between them. The CDR3 is 12 residues long. Germline assignment: CDR1 SGHDT and CDR2 YYEEEE. For the CDR3, the DNA is TGTGCCAGCAGCGCGCTCCAAGAGACCCAGTACTTC. Protein sequence: CASSALQETQYF. The full variable domain, in which reference TRBV5-6 and TRBJ2-5 provide the parts outside the CDR3, is DAGVTQSPTHLIKTRGQQVTLRCSPKSGHDTVSWYQQALGQGPQFIFQYYEEEERQRGNFPDRFSGHQFPNYSSELNVNALLLGDSALYLCASSALQETQYFGPGTRLLVL.